The rows below give T cell receptor beta chains drawn from one sample of a study of T cell changes during pregnancy in multiple sclerosis. Only in-frame clones appear in the TCRdb table, and some are missing; sequencing was by immunoSEQ multiplex PCR. This table holds tens of thousands of clones, around nine tenths found once. The sample in question was peripheral blood, obtained in the first trimester of pregnancy. The receptors were sampled from a female donor in good health, enrolled as a control in a pregnancy study. Both conserved end residues are part of each CDR3. D genes are given only for firm matches. Expanded clones are given a class, and other clones once, few, many or no size at all.

TRBJ1-5	NA	TRBV19	TRBD1	CASSIATGGSNQPQHF	TGTGCCAGTAGTATAGCTACAGGGGGTTCCAATCAGCCCCAGCATTTT
TRBJ1-1	NA	TRBV6-5	NA	CASSYSEGENTEAFF	TGTGCCAGCAGTTACTCAGAGGGGGAGAACACTGAAGCTTTCTTT
TRBJ2-1	NA	TRBV10-3	NA	CAISSPGDEQFF	TGTGCCATCAGTTCGCCAGGGGATGAGCAGTTCTTC
TRBJ2-1	NA	TRBV5-1	TRBD2	CASSPRREGGGDEQFF	TGCGCCAGCAGCCCCCGACGGGAGGGGGGCGGGGATGAGCAGTTCTTC
TRBJ1-2	once	TRBV27	NA	CASSLRARGANSLYGYTF	TGTGCCAGCAGTTTACGGGCCAGGGGCGCCAATAGCCTCTATGGCTACACCTTC
TRBJ2-7	once	TRBV14	TRBD1	CASSQGTGGTGSYEQYF	TGTGCCAGCAGCCAAGGGACCGGGGGGACAGGGTCGTACGAGCAGTACTTC
TRBJ1-6	NA	TRBV9	NA	CASSVGPRGNSPLHF	TGTGCCAGCAGCGTAGGTCCTCGCGGCAATTCACCCCTCCACTTT
TRBJ2-5	NA	TRBV5-6	NA	CASSPRGSGYLEYF	TGTGCCAGCAGCCCCCGAGGAAGCGGGTACCTAGAGTACTTC
TRBJ1-1	once	TRBV9	NA	CASSVVPAGGTEAFF	TGTGCCAGCAGCGTAGTACCTGCAGGCGGGACTGAAGCTTTCTTT
TRBJ1-4	NA	TRBV27	NA	CASSLQGSNEKLFF	TGTGCCAGCAGTTTACAGGGATCTAATGAAAAACTGTTTTTT
TRBJ1-1	NA	TRBV10-1	NA	CASSESYRSQTEAFF	TGCGCCAGCAGTGAGTCTTACAGGAGTCAGACTGAAGCTTTCTTT